The 5 T cell receptor beta chains given below trace back to one sample, sequenced in a study of T cell changes during pregnancy in multiple sclerosis. Sequenced by immunoSEQ multiplex PCR; TCRdb stores in-frame clones only, minus some. Of 90,000 to 95,000 clones detected, 90% to 95% appear once; the ten largest clones hold around 4%. The sample here was peripheral blood, taken in the first trimester of pregnancy. The receptors shown here come from a female donor with multiple sclerosis, enrolled in a pregnancy study.

This sequence joins TRBV10-1 and TRBJ2-4; D may be TRBD1 (6 bases). Germline loops: CDR1 WNHNN, CDR2 SYGVQD (reference sequence). V gave up 0 bases and J gave up 9 bases, with 15 bases separating them. This CDR3 has 15 residues. The CDR3 sequence: CASSESRGARGIQYF. The CDR3, as DNA: TGCGCCAGCAGTGAGTCCAGGGGCGCTAGGGGCATTCAGTACTTC.

The chain recombines TRBV19 with TRBJ2-3; possible D gene TRBD1, 5 bases. Trimming stripped 5 bases from V and 0 bases from J, with 12 bases between. The CDR3 covers 15 residues. Germline loops: CDR1 LNHDA, CDR2 SQIVND (reference sequence). The CDR3 sequence is CASSPQVTSTDTQYF. CDR3 nucleotide sequence: TGTGCCAGTAGTCCACAGGTTACTAGCACAGATACGCAGTATTTT.

J is TRBJ1-3 and V is TRBV7-6; possible D gene TRBD1, 6 bases. The V end lost 5 bases, the J end lost 0 bases, and 11 bases lay between the germline ends. The CDR3 covers 15 residues. Germline loops: CDR1 SGHVS, CDR2 FNYEAQ. CDR3 nucleotide sequence: TGTGCCAGCAGCCCTGGACAGAGCTCTGGAAACACCATATATTTT. Residues: CASSPGQSSGNTIYF.

The gene calls are TRBV7-9 and TRBJ2-7, with TRBD2 as a possible D gene (7 bases). The CDR3 is made up of 17 amino acids. With 5 bases removed from V and 1 base from J, the gap between germline ends came to 21 bases. The germline gives CDR1 SEHNR, CDR2 FQNEAQ (reference sequence). CDR3 loop: CASSRGGERFESYEQYF. The CDR3 region has the DNA TGTGCCAGCAGCAGGGGGGGGGAACGGTTTGAATCCTACGAGCAGTACTTC.

This chain links TRBV10-3 with TRBJ1-2, with TRBD1 as a possible D gene (5 bases). Trimming stripped 2 bases from V and 7 bases from J, with 14 bases between. CDR1 and CDR2 from the germline V gene are ENHRY and SYGVKD. The CDR3 is made up of 14 amino acids. As DNA, the CDR3 is TGTGCCATCAGTGAGCATTCGGGGGGTGGTGGCTACACCTTC. Encoded protein: CAISEHSGGGGYTF.